This entry concerns a single T cell receptor beta chain. The protocol was immunoSEQ multiplex PCR, while the TCRdb copy is restricted to in-frame clones and leaves out a portion. Among some 87,000 clones listed, roughly 90% were seen once. The data derive from a study of blood T cell repertoires in COVID-19. Germline assignment: CDR1 ENHRY and CDR2 SYGVKD. The CDR3 sequence is 14 residues long. V was trimmed by 0 bases and J by 6 bases, leaving 8 bases between them. The rearrangement links TRBV10-3 to TRBJ1-4, with D unresolved. Specimen: peripheral blood. The clonotype comes from a woman in her seventies with acute or convalescent COVID-19. Here the CDR3 DNA reads TGTGCCATCAGTGAGTCTCCCCAGTATGAAAAACTGTTTTTT. This gives the protein CAISESPQYEKLFF.